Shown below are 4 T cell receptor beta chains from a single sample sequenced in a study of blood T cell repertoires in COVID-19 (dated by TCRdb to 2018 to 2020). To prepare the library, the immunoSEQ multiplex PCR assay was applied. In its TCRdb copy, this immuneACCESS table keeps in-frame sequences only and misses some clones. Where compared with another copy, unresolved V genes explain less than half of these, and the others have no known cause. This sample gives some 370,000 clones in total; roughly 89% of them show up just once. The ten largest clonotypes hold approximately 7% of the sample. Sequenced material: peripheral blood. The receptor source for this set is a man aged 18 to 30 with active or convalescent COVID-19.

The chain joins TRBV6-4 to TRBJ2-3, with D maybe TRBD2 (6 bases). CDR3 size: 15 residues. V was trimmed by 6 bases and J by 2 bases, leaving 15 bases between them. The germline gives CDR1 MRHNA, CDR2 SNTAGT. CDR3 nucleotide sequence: TGTGCCAGCAGCCTCCTTGGGGGGTCCACAGATACGCAGTATTTT. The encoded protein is CASSLLGGSTDTQYF.

For the CDR3, the DNA is TGTGCCAGTAGGGGACAGGTCAGGGGGAACACTGAAGCTTTCTTT. It translates to CASRGQVRGNTEAFF. The V and J genes are TRBV19 and TRBJ1-1, with TRBD1 matching 8 bases. From germline, CDR1 is LNHDA and CDR2 SQIVND (reference sequence). J was trimmed by 1 base and V by 6 bases; bases with no gene match: 7. This CDR3 spans 15 amino acids.

The chain's CDR3 is CASSPRQNLAYYEQYF. Here the CDR3 DNA reads TGTGCCAGTAGTCCGAGACAGAACCTAGCGTACTACGAGCAGTACTTC. The chain links TRBV19 to TRBJ2-7; D perhaps matches TRBD2 (6 bases). V was pared by 5 bases and J by 3 bases, with 20 bases between. This CDR3 is built from 16 residues. CDR1 and CDR2 (germline): LNHDA, SQIVND (reference sequence).

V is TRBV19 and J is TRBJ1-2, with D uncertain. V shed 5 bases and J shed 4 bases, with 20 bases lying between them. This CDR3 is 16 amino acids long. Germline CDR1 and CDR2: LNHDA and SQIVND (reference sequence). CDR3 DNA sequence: TGTGCCAGTAGTTCGTATGAACTAAAGACTACCTATGGCTACACCTTC. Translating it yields CASSSYELKTTYGYTF.